These 25 T cell receptor beta chains originate from one sample sequenced in a study of cytomegalovirus exposure and HLA in healthy donors. With 60 Vbeta and 13 Jbeta primers, the PCR was carried out. Some clones are missing from TCRdb's copy, which holds only in-frame ones; the method was immunoSEQ multiplex PCR. Counted here are about 120,000 clones, over 75% occurring once; the ten biggest clones make up 4.5% to 6%. What was sequenced was PBMCs. Receptors were obtained from a man younger than 30 in good health and CMV-seropositive.

The V and J genes are TRBV6-5 and TRBJ1-2; 9 positions agree with TRBD1. CDR3 length: 14 amino acids. With 2 bases clipped from V and 8 bases from J, the junction kept 6 bases outside the gene matches. Germline CDR1 is MNHEY and CDR2 is SVGAGI. CDR3 residues: CASSYDGTGQGYTF. CDR3 sequence (DNA): TGTGCCAGCAGTTACGACGGGACAGGGCAAGGCTACACCTTC.

The rearrangement uses TRBV4-1 and TRBJ1-4; TRBD1 aligns across 10 bases. CDR3 length equals 15 residues. Germline loops: CDR1 MGHRA, CDR2 YSYEKL. V trimming: 1 base; J trimming: 7 bases; junction bases outside the gene matches: 3. The CDR3 is CASSQGQGASEKLFF. Here the CDR3 DNA reads TGCGCCAGCAGCCAAGGACAGGGGGCTAGTGAAAAACTGTTTTTT.

This sequence joins TRBV28 and TRBJ1-2; perhaps TRBD1 as D (6 bases). Germline V lookup: CDR1 MDHEN, CDR2 SYDVKM. The CDR3 length is 13 residues. The V end was cut by 5 bases, the J end by 8 bases, with 15 bases between. The DNA for the CDR3 is TGTGCCAGCAGTCTTACAGGGCAAGGCGGCTACACCTTC. Amino acids: CASSLTGQGGYTF.

This clone was seen only a few times. V usage is TRBV27 and J usage is TRBJ1-5; 10 positions agree with TRBD1. The J segment lost 3 bases and the V segment lost 0 bases, leaving 2 bases of the junction unmatched. Germline CDR1 reads MNHEY; CDR2 reads SMNVEV (reference sequence). The CDR3 has 16 amino acids. CDR3 coding DNA: TGTGCCAGCAGTTTATCGGGACAGGGGATCAATCAGCCCCAGCATTTT. Amino acid sequence: CASSLSGQGINQPQHF.

Only one count was recorded for this clone. The chain links TRBV5-4 to TRBJ2-7, with TRBD2 matching 9 bases. The CDR3 contains 18 residues. Germline lookup yields CDR1 SGHNT and CDR2 YYREEE (reference sequence). Trimming removed 3 bases from V and 5 bases from J; junction bases left unmatched: 18. CDR3 amino acids: CASSSAWYRGRGLNEQYF. The CDR3 region has the DNA TGTGCCAGCAGCTCCGCCTGGTATCGCGGGAGGGGGTTGAACGAGCAGTACTTC. Using reference TRBV5-4 and TRBJ2-7 for the parts outside the CDR3, the full variable domain is ETGVTQSPTHLIKTRGQQVTLRCSSQSGHNTVSWYQQALGQGPQFIFQYYREEENGRGNFPPRFSGLQFPNYSSELNVNALELDDSALYLCASSSAWYRGRGLNEQYFGPGTRLTVT.

The DNA for the CDR3 is TGTGCCAGCAGTGGAAGGACAGGGCCGAACACTGAAGCTTTCTTT. Encoded protein: CASSGRTGPNTEAFF. This sequence joins TRBV28 and TRBJ1-1; 8 bases match TRBD1. Trimming at V came to 5 bases and at J to 1 base, leaving 6 bases not matched to a gene. CDR1 and CDR2 from the germline V gene are MDHEN and SYDVKM. The CDR3 runs to 15 residues.

The genes are TRBV28 and TRBJ1-1, with 11 bases matching TRBD1. This CDR3 is built from 16 residues. Trimming took 6 bases from V and 2 from J; bases not matched to a gene: 8. Germline V CDR1 and CDR2: MDHEN, SYDVKM. In DNA, the CDR3 is TGTGCCAGCAGCCTGGACAGGGGGCCGGAAAACACTGAAGCTTTCTTT. Its translation is CASSLDRGPENTEAFF.

This clone was counted a single time. The chain links TRBV13 to TRBJ2-1, with D perhaps matching TRBD2 (5 bases). V was trimmed by 4 bases and J by 7 bases, leaving 11 bases between them. This CDR3 has 13 residues. CDR1 PRHDT and CDR2 FYEKMQ come from the germline V gene (reference sequence). Here the CDR3 reads CASSSAPGNEQFF. The CDR3 DNA reads as TGTGCCAGCAGCTCGGCCCCGGGGAATGAGCAGTTCTTC.

This rearrangement joins TRBV19 to TRBJ1-5; 7 bases are a match to TRBD1. The CDR3 loop spans 16 amino acids. V lost 9 bases to trimming and J lost 4 bases; unmatched junction nucleotides: 15. The germline V gene has CDR1 LNHDA and CDR2 SQIVND (reference sequence). CDR3 in amino acids: CASIDRARRGNQPQHF. The CDR3 DNA is TGTGCCAGCATAGACAGGGCTAGGAGGGGTAATCAGCCCCAGCATTTT.

The chain has TRBV5-1 and TRBJ2-7; TRBD1 is a possible D gene (5 bases). There are 15 residues in the CDR3. Germline V gene lookup returns CDR1 SGHRS and CDR2 YFSETQ. Trimming took 0 bases from V and 5 from J, leaving 15 bases between them. The CDR3 loop is CASSLGPGNRNEQYF. In DNA, the CDR3 is TGCGCCAGCAGCTTGGGCCCAGGGAACAGGAACGAGCAGTACTTC.

V usage is TRBV2 and J usage is TRBJ1-1; 7 bases fit TRBD1. The CDR3 consists of 13 residues. CDR1 and CDR2 from the germline V gene are SNHLY and FYNNEI. The trim removed 8 bases at V and 2 bases at J, leaving 5 bases unmatched. The CDR3 loop is CASHRGGNTEAFF. For the CDR3, the DNA is TGTGCCAGCCACAGGGGAGGAAACACTGAAGCTTTCTTT.

The chain employs TRBV5-4 and TRBJ1-4; 8 nucleotides align to TRBD1. Germline CDR1 is SGHNT and CDR2 is YYREEE (reference sequence). Unmatched junction bases numbered 4, after V lost 0 bases and J lost 0 bases. The CDR3 is 17 amino acids. The CDR3 DNA reads as TGTGCCAGCAGCTTGGTAGGACAGGGTGCAACTAATGAAAAACTGTTTTTT. It specifies CASSLVGQGATNEKLFF.

This clone was counted only a few times. A read error may produce the germline difference seen at one junction end. This chain uses TRBV28 with TRBJ2-6, with D maybe TRBD1 (7 bases). Germline-derived CDR1 and CDR2 are MDHEN and SYDVKM. The CDR3 is made up of 17 amino acids. CDR3 sequence reads: CASSGGTALSGANGLTF. Written as DNA, the CDR3 is TGTGCCAGCAGTGGGGGGACAGCTTTATCTGGGGCCAACGGCCTGACTTTC.

The CDR3 sequence: CASSSGTSVYNEQFF. DNA of the CDR3: TGTGCCAGCAGTTCCGGGACTAGCGTATACAATGAGCAGTTCTTC. This chain links TRBV2 with TRBJ2-1, with 10 bases fitting TRBD2. Germline trimming cut 5 bases from V and 4 bases from J; bases unmatched to any gene: 5. The V gene's germline CDR1 is SNHLY and CDR2 FYNNEI. The CDR3 length is 15 residues.

The CDR3 region has the DNA TGTGCCAGCAGCTTAATGAGTAACACTGAAGCTTTCTTT. Translation gives CASSLMSNTEAFF. This rearrangement joins TRBV7-9 to TRBJ1-1, with unresolved D. The V gene's germline CDR1 is SEHNR and CDR2 FQNEAQ (reference sequence). V was cut by 2 bases and J by 2 bases, with 6 bases left in between. The CDR3 spans 13 residues.

V gene TRBV5-4 combines with J gene TRBJ1-4; 7 bases agree with TRBD1. V trimming: 3 bases; J trimming: 1 base; junction bases outside the gene matches: 15. This CDR3 is built from 19 residues. CDR1 SGHNT and CDR2 YYREEE come from the germline V gene (reference sequence). The CDR3: CASSSQLGGGKGTNEKLFF. The CDR3, as DNA: TGTGCCAGCAGCTCCCAGCTAGGGGGCGGAAAAGGAACTAATGAAAAACTGTTTTTT. Complete variable domain (other parts from reference TRBV5-4 and TRBJ1-4): ETGVTQSPTHLIKTRGQQVTLRCSSQSGHNTVSWYQQALGQGPQFIFQYYREEENGRGNFPPRFSGLQFPNYSSELNVNALELDDSALYLCASSSQLGGGKGTNEKLFFGSGTQLSVL.

This chain joins TRBV5-1 and TRBJ2-1, with D maybe TRBD2 (6 bases). V shed 4 bases and J shed 0 bases, with 14 bases lying between them. CDR1 is SGHRS, CDR2 YFSETQ, per germline. The CDR3 contains 16 residues. The CDR3, as DNA: TGCGCCAGCAGCCGTTGGGGCGGGGACTCCTACAATGAGCAGTTCTTC. Protein sequence: CASSRWGGDSYNEQFF.

The chain recombines TRBV19 with TRBJ2-1, with 7 bases aligning to TRBD1. Germline loops: CDR1 LNHDA, CDR2 SQIVND (reference sequence). The CDR3 contains 15 residues. V was pared by 5 bases and J by 6 bases, with 10 bases of the junction left unmatched. The CDR3 here is CASSPWGQRRNEQFF. CDR3 in DNA: TGTGCCAGTAGTCCTTGGGGACAGCGACGCAATGAGCAGTTCTTC. The full variable domain, completed using reference TRBV19 and TRBJ2-1, is DGGITQSPKYLFRKEGQNVTLSCEQNLNHDAMYWYRQDPGQGLRLIYYSQIVNDFQKGDIAEGYSVSREKKESFPLTVTSAQKNPTAFYLCASSPWGQRRNEQFFGPGTRLTVL.

V usage is TRBV7-6 and J usage is TRBJ2-5; no clear D gene. The CDR3 length is 14 residues. The V end lost 1 base, the J end lost 5 bases, and 11 bases lay between the germline ends. CDR1 and CDR2 (germline): SGHVS, FNYEAQ. Here the CDR3 reads CASSLGFARETQYF. In DNA, the CDR3 is TGTGCCAGCAGCTTAGGTTTTGCCCGGGAGACCCAGTACTTC.

The chain has TRBV11-3 and TRBJ2-1; possibly TRBD1 for D (5 bases). The V and J ends lost 5 bases and 4 bases respectively, with 15 bases between them. Germline V lookup: CDR1 SGHNT, CDR2 YENEEA. The CDR3 has 15 residues. Here the CDR3 DNA reads TGTGCCAGCAGCCCCAGGAAAGGGGTTTACAATGAGCAGTTCTTC. Residues: CASSPRKGVYNEQFF.

The chain recombines TRBV7-6 with TRBJ2-5; 7 bases match TRBD2. Looked up from germline, CDR1 is SGHVS and CDR2 is FNYEAQ. The CDR3 is made up of 16 amino acids. V lost 2 bases and J lost 0; bases outside the gene matches: 6. CDR3 loop: CASSLRGREYQETQYF. The CDR3 bases are TGTGCCAGCAGCTTACGTGGGCGGGAGTACCAAGAGACCCAGTACTTC.

This clone has a handful of counts. V is TRBV4-1 and J is TRBJ1-6; D is perhaps TRBD1 (6 bases). The V gene's germline CDR1 is MGHRA and CDR2 YSYEKL. V lost 1 base to trimming and J lost 6 bases, with 13 bases between them. This CDR3 contains 16 residues. CDR3 loop: CASSQGKGEINSPLHF. CDR3 coding DNA: TGCGCCAGCAGCCAAGGGAAGGGGGAAATTAATTCACCCCTCCACTTT.

As concerns this clone: The junction does not match germline at one end; this may be a read error. Other DNA sequences in this sample translate to the same CDR3. The chain recombines TRBV4-1 with TRBJ1-5; D gene ambiguous. Per germline, CDR1 MGHRA and CDR2 YSYEKL. This CDR3 has 17 residues. The CDR3 DNA sequence: TGCGCCAGCAGCCTAGCGACGTCGGGGTTGCCCCCCCAGCCTCAGCATTTT. Protein product: CASSLATSGLPPQPQHF.

This chain links TRBV7-8 with TRBJ1-1; D is undetermined. CDR3 length: 15 residues. Per the germline V gene, CDR1 is SGHVS and CDR2 is FQNEAQ. With 1 base removed from V and 0 bases from J, the gap between germline ends came to 9 bases. As DNA, the CDR3 is TGTGCCAGCAGCTTAGGGGCTTCAGTGAACACTGAAGCTTTCTTT. It yields the protein CASSLGASVNTEAFF.

The V and J genes are TRBV5-4 and TRBJ1-2, with 9 bases fitting TRBD1. The V segment lost 3 bases and the J segment 3 bases; nucleotides outside the gene matches: 0. The germline gives CDR1 SGHNT, CDR2 YYREEE (reference sequence). The CDR3 runs to 13 residues. Here the CDR3 reads CASSWDRDYGYTF. CDR3 sequence (DNA): TGTGCCAGCAGCTGGGACAGGGACTATGGCTACACCTTC. The full variable domain, completed using reference TRBV5-4 and TRBJ1-2, is ETGVTQSPTHLIKTRGQQVTLRCSSQSGHNTVSWYQQALGQGPQFIFQYYREEENGRGNFPPRFSGLQFPNYSSELNVNALELDDSALYLCASSWDRDYGYTFGSGTRLTVV.